Below are 18 T cell receptor beta chains sequenced from a single sample in a study of cytomegalovirus exposure and HLA in healthy donors. Sequencing was performed with immunoSEQ multiplex PCR; in TCRdb, only in-frame clones are kept and a portion is missing. Of over 50,000 clones listed, about 95% are singletons. What was sequenced was PBMCs. These receptors came from a young woman in good health and CMV-seronegative.

The chain uses TRBV11-2 and TRBJ2-7; a weak D match, TRBD1 (5 bases). The CDR3 loop spans 14 amino acids. The germline V gene has CDR1 SGHAT and CDR2 FQNNGV. Trimming stripped 1 base from V and 0 bases from J, with 7 bases between. The CDR3 region is CASSLGTSSYEQYF. The CDR3 DNA reads TGTGCCAGCAGCTTAGGGACATCCTCCTACGAGCAGTACTTC.

CDR3 amino acids: CASSPRGGHPGYTF. As DNA, the CDR3 is TGTGCCAGCAGCCCGAGGGGGGGACACCCTGGCTACACCTTC. This chain links TRBV9 with TRBJ1-2, with D tentatively TRBD1 (6 bases). Germline V gene data show CDR1 as SGDLS and CDR2 as YYNGEE. V shed 4 bases and J shed 7 bases, with 17 bases lying between them. The CDR3 runs to 14 residues.

This clone occurred once. V is TRBV7-2 and J is TRBJ2-1, with 9 bases fitting TRBD1. This CDR3 has 19 amino acids. Germline CDR1 is SGHTA and CDR2 is FQGNSA. After removal of 3 bases from V and 0 bases from J, the junction contained 12 bases not matched to a gene. In DNA, the CDR3 is TGTGCCAGCAGCTTCCCAACCGGTGGGACAGGGTACTCCTACAATGAGCAGTTCTTC. It is translated as CASSFPTGGTGYSYNEQFF.

CDR3 sequence reads: CASSLGVRENQPQHF. The CDR3 nucleotides are TGTGCCAGCAGCTTAGGGGTCAGGGAAAATCAGCCCCAGCATTTT. The chain joins TRBV7-2 to TRBJ1-5; a weak D match, TRBD1 (5 bases). CDR1 is SGHTA, CDR2 FQGNSA, per germline. This CDR3 has 15 amino acids. V gave up 1 base and J gave up 4 bases, with 11 bases separating them.

V and J are TRBV7-3 and TRBJ2-7, with TRBD2 matching 8 bases. The CDR3 consists of 16 residues. CDR1 is SGHTA, CDR2 FQGTGA, per germline. With V trimmed by 5 bases and J by 3 bases, 12 bases remained unmatched. CDR3 protein: CASSPQGGGPLYEQYF. In DNA, the CDR3 is TGTGCCAGCAGCCCCCAGGGCGGGGGGCCCCTCTACGAGCAGTACTTC. Using reference TRBV7-3 and TRBJ2-7 for the parts outside the CDR3, the full variable domain is GAGVSQTPSNKVTEKGKYVELRCDPISGHTALYWYRQSLGQGPEFLIYFQGTGAADDSGLPNDRFFAVRPEGSVSTLKIQRTERGDSAVYLCASSPQGGGPLYEQYFGPGTRLTVT.

The chain combines TRBV5-1 with TRBJ2-7, with 8 bases fitting TRBD1. CDR1 SGHRS and CDR2 YFSETQ come from the germline V gene. V shed 0 bases, J shed 3 bases, and the junction held 2 bases outside the gene matches. This CDR3 has 14 residues. The CDR3 bases are TGCGCCAGCAGCTTGGTGGGACAGGTCTACGAGCAGTACTTC. Its protein product is CASSLVGQVYEQYF.

This clone was counted a few times. The CDR3 DNA reads as TGTGCCAGCAGTTGGGGGGTGGAGACCCAGTACTTC. This gives the protein CASSWGVETQYF. V and J are TRBV28 and TRBJ2-5, with TRBD2 as a possible D gene (6 bases). Germline loops: CDR1 MDHEN, CDR2 SYDVKM. V gave up 4 bases and J gave up 5 bases, with 8 bases separating them. This CDR3 has 12 residues.

The gene calls are TRBV9 and TRBJ2-7, with 12 nucleotides matching TRBD2. CDR3 length equals 14 residues. CDR1 is SGDLS and CDR2 is YYNGEE in the germline V gene. The V and J ends lost 3 bases and 4 bases, in that order; junction bases with no gene match: 2. The DNA of the CDR3 is TGTGCCAGCAGCGCCGGACTAGCGGGATACGAGCAGTACTTC. Protein product: CASSAGLAGYEQYF.

This clone was seen only once. The chain is built from TRBV6-1 and TRBJ1-3; D is possibly TRBD1 (6 bases). V was pared by 4 bases and J by 6 bases, with 16 bases between. Germline V gene sequence: CDR1 MNHNS, CDR2 SASEGT. The CDR3 is 15 amino acids. DNA of the CDR3: TGTGCCAGCAGTGGTAAGACAGGCGGTGTAAACACCATATATTTT. It yields the protein CASSGKTGGVNTIYF.

The chain has TRBV7-9 and TRBJ2-1, with 11 bases that match TRBD2. J gave up 0 bases and V 10 bases, and 11 bases lay outside the gene matches. Germline V gene data show CDR1 as SEHNR and CDR2 as FQNEAQ (reference sequence). This CDR3 has 17 amino acids. CDR3 bases: TGTGCCACCCTGGGCCCGACTAGCGGGGCCTCCTACAATGAGCAGTTCTTC. Amino acids: CATLGPTSGASYNEQFF.

The rearrangement uses TRBV15 and TRBJ2-2, with D possibly being TRBD1 (6 bases). V lost 7 bases and J lost 6, with 18 bases in between. Germline-derived CDR1 and CDR2 are LNHNV and YYDKDF (reference sequence). The CDR3 length is 15 residues. This chain's CDR3 is CATTPDRKAAGELFF. In nucleotides, the CDR3 is TGTGCCACCACCCCGGACAGAAAGGCGGCCGGGGAGCTGTTTTTT.

This rearrangement joins TRBV4-1 to TRBJ2-7, with 7 bases lining up with TRBD2. The CDR3 is made up of 14 amino acids. Germline lookup yields CDR1 MGHRA and CDR2 YSYEKL. The trim removed 3 bases at V and 3 bases at J, leaving 5 bases unmatched. CDR3 sequence reads: CASSQPTSHYEQYF. CDR3 DNA: TGCGCCAGCAGCCAGCCGACTAGCCACTACGAGCAGTACTTC.

The CDR3 spells CASSPDRGDEQYF. In DNA, the CDR3 is TGTGCCAGTAGTCCGGACAGGGGGGACGAGCAGTACTTC. The rearrangement links TRBV19 to TRBJ2-7, with 10 bases identical to TRBD1. J was trimmed by 5 bases and V by 5 bases; bases with no gene match: 3. The CDR3 covers 13 residues. Germline assignment: CDR1 LNHDA and CDR2 SQIVND (reference sequence).

This chain links TRBV6-5 with TRBJ2-5; weak D call: TRBD1 (6 bases). Trimming removed 6 bases at V and 3 bases at J, with 17 bases between. Germline CDR1 MNHEY, CDR2 SVGAGI. CDR3 length: 15 amino acids. CDR3 sequence (DNA): TGTGCCAGCAGCACCACCTGGACAGCCAAAGAGACCCAGTACTTC. Its protein is CASSTTWTAKETQYF.

The chain is built from TRBV28 and TRBJ1-1, with no clear D. This CDR3 spans 13 amino acids. Germline loops: CDR1 MDHEN, CDR2 SYDVKM. V gave up 11 bases and J gave up 0 bases, with 13 bases separating them. The CDR3 coding sequence is TGTGCCCCTGGTCCGAGGATGAACACTGAAGCTTTCTTT. It specifies CAPGPRMNTEAFF.

This clone was detected only once. The chain couples TRBV9 to TRBJ1-2, with 12 bases matching TRBD1. Germline values: CDR1 SGDLS, CDR2 YYNGEE. The CDR3 is 15 residues long. The V segment lost 0 bases and the J segment 7 bases; nucleotides outside the gene matches: 4. For the CDR3, the DNA is TGTGCCAGCAGCGTAGGGGACAGGGGGCTAGGTGGCTACACCTTC. It encodes CASSVGDRGLGGYTF.

The chain's CDR3 is CASSPGLAGGFF. DNA for the CDR3: TGTGCCAGCAGCCCGGGACTAGCGGGGGGGTTCTTC. The rearrangement joins TRBV11-2 to TRBJ2-1, with TRBD2 identical over 15 bases. The CDR3 is made up of 12 amino acids. Germline lookup yields CDR1 SGHAT and CDR2 FQNNGV. V dropped 5 bases and J dropped 15; count of bases not matched to a gene: 2. Complete variable domain (other parts from reference TRBV11-2 and TRBJ2-1): EAGVAQSPRYKIIEKRQSVAFWCNPISGHATLYWYQQILGQGPKLLIQFQNNGVVDDSQLPKDRFSAERLKGVDSTLKIQPAKLEDSAVYLCASSPGLAGGFFGPGTRLTVL.

This chain connects TRBV7-9 to TRBJ1-2; 11 bases are shared with TRBD1. Germline V gene data show CDR1 as SEHNR and CDR2 as FQNEAQ (reference sequence). V was pared by 5 bases and J by 3 bases, with 5 bases of the junction left unmatched. The CDR3 runs 15 residues. Here the CDR3 reads CASSDPGQGDYGYTF. CDR3 sequence (DNA): TGTGCCAGCAGCGACCCGGGACAGGGGGACTATGGCTACACCTTC.